This TCR beta chain is drawn from a study of T cells after yellow fever vaccination. As TCR cDNA was made by 5'RACE template switching, a universal primer site and UMIs were added. TCRdb ran MiXCR on the 5' RACE reads and lists one entry per CDR3 protein. The profile shows about 300,000 distinct CDR3 sequences, around 6.8% of them singletons. Findings and caveats of the study: Abundant bulk-derived clonotypes could contaminate FACS-sorted repertoires. Most primary-vaccination clones recurred post-booster (around 95% CD4, just over 85% CD8).

The CDR3 consists of 14 residues. Trimming shortened V by 3 bases and J by 2 bases, and 10 bases separated the two germline ends. Looked up from germline, CDR1 is DFQATT and CDR2 is SNEGSKA (reference sequence). In the case of this clonotype: Its antigen is as yet unknown.

Sample: PBMCs, taken 35 to 50 days after the first yellow fever vaccination. The V call is TRBV20-1, the J call TRBJ2-2, with D possibly TRBD1 on 5 matching bases. This sequence originates from a man aged 18 to 30 who received the YFV17D yellow fever vaccine. CDR3 region: CSASRVLNTGELFF. As DNA, the CDR3 is TGCAGTGCTAGCAGGGTTTTAAACACCGGGGAGCTGTTTTTT.